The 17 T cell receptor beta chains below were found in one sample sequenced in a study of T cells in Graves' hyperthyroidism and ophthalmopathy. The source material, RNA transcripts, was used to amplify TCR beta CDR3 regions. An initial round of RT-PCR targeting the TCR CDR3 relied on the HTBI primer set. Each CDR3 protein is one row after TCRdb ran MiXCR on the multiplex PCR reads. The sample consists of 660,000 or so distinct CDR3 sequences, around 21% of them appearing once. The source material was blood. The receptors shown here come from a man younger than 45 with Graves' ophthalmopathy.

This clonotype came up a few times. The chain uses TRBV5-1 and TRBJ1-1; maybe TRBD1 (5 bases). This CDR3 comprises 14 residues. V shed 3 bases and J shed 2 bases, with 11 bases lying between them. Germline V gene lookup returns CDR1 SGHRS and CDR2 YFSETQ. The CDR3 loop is CASSSGTGNTEAFF. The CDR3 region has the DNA TGCGCCAGCAGCTCCGGGACCGGCAACACTGAAGCTTTCTTT. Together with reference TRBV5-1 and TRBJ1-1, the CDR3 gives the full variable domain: KAGVTQTPRYLIKTRGQQVTLSCSPISGHRSVSWYQQTPGQGLQFLFEYFSETQRNKGNFPGRFSGRQFSNSRSEMNVSTLELGDSALYLCASSSGTGNTEAFFGQGTRLTVV.

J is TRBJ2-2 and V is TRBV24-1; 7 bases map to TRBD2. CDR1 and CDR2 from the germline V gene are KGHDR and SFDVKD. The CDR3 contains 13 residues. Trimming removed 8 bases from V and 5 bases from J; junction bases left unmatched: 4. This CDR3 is CATKGGRTGELFF. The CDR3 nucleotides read TGTGCCACCAAGGGAGGGCGGACCGGGGAGCTGTTTTTT.

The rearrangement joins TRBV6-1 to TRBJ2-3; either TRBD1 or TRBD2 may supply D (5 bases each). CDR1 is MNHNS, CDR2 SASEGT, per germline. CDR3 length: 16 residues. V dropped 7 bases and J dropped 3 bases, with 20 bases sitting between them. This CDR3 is CASNNLGTVGTDTQYF. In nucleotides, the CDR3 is TGTGCCAGCAACAACCTCGGGACGGTCGGGACAGATACGCAGTATTTT.

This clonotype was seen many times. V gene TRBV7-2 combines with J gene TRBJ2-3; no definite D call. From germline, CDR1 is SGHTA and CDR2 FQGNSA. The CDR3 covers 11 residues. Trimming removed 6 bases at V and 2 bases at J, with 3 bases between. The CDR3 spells CASSYTDTQYF. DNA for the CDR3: TGTGCCAGCAGTTACACAGATACGCAGTATTTT.

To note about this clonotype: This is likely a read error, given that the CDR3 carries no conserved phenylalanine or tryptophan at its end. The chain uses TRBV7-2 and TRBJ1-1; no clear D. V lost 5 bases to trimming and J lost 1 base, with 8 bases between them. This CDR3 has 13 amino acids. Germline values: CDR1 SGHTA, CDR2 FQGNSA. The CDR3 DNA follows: TGTGCCAGCAGCACCCGACAGAACACTGAAGCTTTCTCT. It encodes CASSTRQNTEAFS.

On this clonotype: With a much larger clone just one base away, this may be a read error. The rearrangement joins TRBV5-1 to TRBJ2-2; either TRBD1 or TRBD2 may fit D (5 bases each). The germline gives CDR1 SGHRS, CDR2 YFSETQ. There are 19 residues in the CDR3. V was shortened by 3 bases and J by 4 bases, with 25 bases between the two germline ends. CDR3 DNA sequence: TGCGCCAGCAGCTCCGGCAAGGCGCTAGGTTCGAGGGGCACCGGGGAGCTGTTTTTT. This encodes CASSSGKALGSRGTGELFF.

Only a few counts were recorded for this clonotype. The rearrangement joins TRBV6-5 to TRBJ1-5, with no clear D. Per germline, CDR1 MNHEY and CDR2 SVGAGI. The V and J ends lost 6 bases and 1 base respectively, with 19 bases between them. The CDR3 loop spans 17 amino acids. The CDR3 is CASRQRSVGRSNQPQHF. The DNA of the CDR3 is TGTGCCAGCAGGCAGCGGTCCGTGGGAAGGAGCAATCAGCCCCAGCATTTT.

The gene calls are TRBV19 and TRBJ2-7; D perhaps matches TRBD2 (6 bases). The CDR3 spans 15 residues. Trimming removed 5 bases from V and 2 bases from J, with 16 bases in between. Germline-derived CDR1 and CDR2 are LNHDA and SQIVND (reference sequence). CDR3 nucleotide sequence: TGTGCCAGTAGTCCCGCCGGGACTGGGACCTACGAGCAGTACTTC. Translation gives CASSPAGTGTYEQYF.

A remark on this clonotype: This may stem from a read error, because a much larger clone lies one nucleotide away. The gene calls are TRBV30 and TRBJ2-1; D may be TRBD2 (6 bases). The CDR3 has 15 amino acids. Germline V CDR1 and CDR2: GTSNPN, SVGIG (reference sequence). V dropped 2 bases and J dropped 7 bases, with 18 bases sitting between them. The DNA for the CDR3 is TGTGCCTGGAGTATCGCGGGATCCAAGTCAAATGAGCAGTTCTTC. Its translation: CAWSIAGSKSNEQFF.

As DNA, the CDR3 is TGCAGTGCTAGTAAGCGGGAGGGGATCCATGAGCAGTTCTTC. Translating it yields CSASKREGIHEQFF. V usage is TRBV20-1 and J usage is TRBJ2-1; the match to TRBD2 covers 10 bases. Germline loops: CDR1 DFQATT, CDR2 SNEGSKA (reference sequence). CDR3 length: 14 amino acids. With V trimmed by 3 bases and J by 8 bases, 7 bases remained unmatched.

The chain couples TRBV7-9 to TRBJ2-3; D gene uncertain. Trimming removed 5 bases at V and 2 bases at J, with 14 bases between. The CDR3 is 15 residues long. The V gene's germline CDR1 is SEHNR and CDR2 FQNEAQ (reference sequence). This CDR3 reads CASSPRSVNTDTQYF. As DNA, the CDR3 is TGTGCCAGCAGCCCGAGGTCCGTTAACACAGATACGCAGTATTTT.

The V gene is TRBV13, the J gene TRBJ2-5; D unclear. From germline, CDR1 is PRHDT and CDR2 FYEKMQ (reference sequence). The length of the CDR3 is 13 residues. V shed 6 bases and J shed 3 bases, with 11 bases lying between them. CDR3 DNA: TGTGCCAGCAGTCACCGGGCCGAAGAGACCCAGTACTTC. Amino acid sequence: CASSHRAEETQYF. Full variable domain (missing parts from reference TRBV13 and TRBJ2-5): AAGVIQSPRHLIKEKRETATLKCYPIPRHDTVYWYQQGPGQDPQFLISFYEKMQSDKGSIPDRFSAQQFSDYHSELNMSSLELGDSALYFCASSHRAEETQYFGPGTRLLVL.

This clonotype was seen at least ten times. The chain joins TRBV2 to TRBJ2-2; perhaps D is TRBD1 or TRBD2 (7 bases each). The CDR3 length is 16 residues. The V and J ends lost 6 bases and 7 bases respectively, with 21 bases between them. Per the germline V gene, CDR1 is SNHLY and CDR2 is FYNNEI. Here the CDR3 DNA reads TGTGCCAGCAGCGCTAACAGGGGAGGGAAGAGCGGGGAGCTGTTTTTT. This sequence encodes CASSANRGGKSGELFF.

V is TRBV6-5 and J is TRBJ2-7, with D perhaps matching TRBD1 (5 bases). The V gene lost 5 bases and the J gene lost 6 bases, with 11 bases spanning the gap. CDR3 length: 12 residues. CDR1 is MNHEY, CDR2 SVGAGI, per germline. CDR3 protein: CASSIQASEQYF. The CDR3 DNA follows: TGTGCCAGCAGTATACAGGCTTCCGAGCAGTACTTC.

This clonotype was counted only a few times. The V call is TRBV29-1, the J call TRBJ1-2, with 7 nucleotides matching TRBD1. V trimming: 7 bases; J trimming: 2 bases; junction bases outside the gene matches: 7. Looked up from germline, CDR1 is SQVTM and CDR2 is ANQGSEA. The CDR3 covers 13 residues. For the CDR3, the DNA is TGCAGCGCGTCCCGGGACAGAAACTATGGCTACACCTTC. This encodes CSASRDRNYGYTF.

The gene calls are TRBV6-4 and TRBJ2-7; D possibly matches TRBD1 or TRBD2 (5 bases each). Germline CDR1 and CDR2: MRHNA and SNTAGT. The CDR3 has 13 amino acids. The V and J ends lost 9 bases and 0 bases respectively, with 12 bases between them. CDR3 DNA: TGTGCCAGACGGGACGACCACTCCTACGAGCAGTACTTC. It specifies CARRDDHSYEQYF.

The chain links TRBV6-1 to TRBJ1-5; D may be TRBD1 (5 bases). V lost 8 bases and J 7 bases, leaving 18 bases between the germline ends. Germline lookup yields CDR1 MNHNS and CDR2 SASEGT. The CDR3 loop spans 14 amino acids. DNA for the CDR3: TGTGCCAGCCAGGCAGGGCCCCCGAGGCAGCCCCAGCATTTT. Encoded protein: CASQAGPPRQPQHF.